Below, one T cell receptor (beta chain) is given with its context. The antigen is unknown. CDR1 SGHVS and CDR2 FQNEAQ come from the germline V gene. CDR3 length equals 15 residues. Using immunoSEQ multiplex PCR, the repertoire was profiled, and TCRdb retains in-frame clones only, with some absent. Of 65,000 to 85,000 clones in the sample, approximately 86% were seen once. Time point here: week 35, safety follow-up. Each dose delivered 300 ug of mutant IDH1 20-mer peptide subcutaneously with imiquimod. Patients in the study were vaccinated eight times, receiving shots in weeks 1, 3, 5, 7, 11, 15, 19 and 23. This entry comes from a study of a mutant IDH1 vaccine in newly diagnosed glioma.

The chain carries TRBV7-8 and TRBJ2-5, with TRBD2 matching over 9 bases. The J call may be faulty, since TRBJ2-7 better matches the DNA end. Sequenced material: PBMCs, taken from a glioma patient whose treatment included an IDH1 peptide vaccine. This receptor was obtained from a man aged 25-45 years with glioma. CDR3 loop: CASSLGTSVIYEQYF. CDR3 sequence (DNA): TGTGCCAGCAGCTTAGGGACTAGCGTTATCTACGAGCAGTACTTC.